The 2 T cell receptor beta chains in this list originate from one sample, sequenced in a study of blood T cell repertoires in COVID-19. Profiled with immunoSEQ multiplex PCR; TCRdb holds only in-frame clones, not every one. This sample carries approximately 280,000 clones, under 90% of them seen once, and the ten largest clones take roughly 1.9%. Input material: PBMCs or T cells enriched from blood (not recorded which). Every receptor here comes from a woman aged 55-69 years who had recovered from COVID-19.

This clone has just a few counts. The genes are TRBV3-1 (or the pseudogene TRBV3-2) and TRBJ2-1, with 11 bases matching TRBD2. CDR3 length equals 17 residues. Germline CDR1 reads LGHDT; CDR2 reads YNNKEL (reference sequence). The V segment lost 4 bases and the J segment 2 bases; nucleotides outside the gene matches: 7. This CDR3 reads CASSLQGTSGPYNEQFF. The CDR3 bases are TGTGCCAGCAGCCTTCAAGGGACTAGCGGACCCTACAATGAGCAGTTCTTC.

The genes are TRBV10-3 and TRBJ1-5, with D possibly TRBD1 on 5 matching bases. V lost 5 bases and J 6 bases, leaving 14 bases between the germline ends. The CDR3 is made up of 14 amino acids. Germline values: CDR1 ENHRY, CDR2 SYGVKD. The CDR3 nucleotides are TGTGCCATCAGTATCGGGGGTCCGGGTCAGCCCCAGCATTTT. Protein product: CAISIGGPGQPQHF.